The clone carrying this TCR beta chain showed up just once. This sample was included in a study of sequential checkpoint blockade in melanoma. Overall study: Randomization was 1:1 between first-line nivolumab→ipilimumab and ipilimumab→nivolumab. Maintenance nivolumab came after either treatment sequence.

Treatment here: randomized to nivolumab then ipilimumab (arm A) or the reverse (arm B). Sorted cells were live CD3+CD8+, lacking CD19 and CD56, from PBMCs. Produced via immunoSEQ multiplex PCR; TCRdb's table is partial and in-frame only. The profile shows under 12,000 clones, 78% of them singletons. The material sequenced was CD8+ T cells sorted from blood (inferred from file names), taken from a patient given nivolumab and ipilimumab in sequence. The source is a human donor with melanoma.

CDR3 region: CASSLGSGSFGNEQFF. CDR3 DNA sequence: TGTGCCAGCAGCTTAGGTAGCGGGAGTTTCGGTAATGAGCAGTTCTTC. The chain recombines TRBV13 with TRBJ2-1; 9 bases align to TRBD2. V gave up 0 bases and J gave up 7 bases; unmatched junction bases: 7. CDR1 is PRHDT and CDR2 is FYEKMQ in the germline V gene (reference sequence). CDR3 length: 16 residues. Full variable domain (missing parts from reference TRBV13 and TRBJ2-1): AAGVIQSPRHLIKEKRETATLKCYPIPRHDTVYWYQQGPGQDPQFLISFYEKMQSDKGSIPDRFSAQQFSDYHSELNMSSLELGDSALYFCASSLGSGSFGNEQFFGPGTRLTVL.